This passage covers 9 T cell receptor beta chains from one sample sequenced in a study of cytomegalovirus exposure and HLA in healthy donors. PCR amplification relied on 60 Vbeta primers (plus 13 Jbeta primers). Profiling relied on immunoSEQ multiplex PCR, and the TCRdb table lists in-frame clones only, not all of them. This sample has roughly 150,000 clones, with roughly 79% found just once. The sequencing input was PBMCs. The receptors come from a male donor in good health and CMV-seronegative.

The rearrangement links TRBV5-1 to TRBJ2-7, with D possibly TRBD2 on 7 matching bases. Trimming cost V 4 bases and J 6 bases, with 17 bases left between them. This CDR3 has 14 amino acids. The germline gives CDR1 SGHRS, CDR2 YFSETQ. The DNA of the CDR3 is TGCGCCAGCAGCCTCTTAGGGGGGGGCCTCGAGCAGTACTTC. Encoded protein: CASSLLGGGLEQYF.

This clone has only a few counts. The chain is built from TRBV27 and TRBJ1-4, with no clear D. The germline V and J ends were trimmed by 4 bases and 7 bases, with 16 bases remaining between them. Germline CDR1 is MNHEY and CDR2 is SMNVEV (reference sequence). The CDR3 has 15 amino acids. In DNA, the CDR3 is TGTGCCAGCAGTTCCAGACGGGTGATGACTGAAAAACTGTTTTTT. Its translation: CASSSRRVMTEKLFF.

The rearrangement uses TRBV20-1 and TRBJ1-3, with D possibly matching TRBD1 (5 bases). Trimming took 6 bases from V and 3 from J, leaving 6 bases between them. Germline loops: CDR1 DFQATT, CDR2 SNEGSKA (reference sequence). The CDR3 extends over 11 amino acids. CDR3 DNA: TGCAGTGCCAGGGATGGAAACACCATATATTTT. It is translated as CSARDGNTIYF.

This chain connects TRBV28 to TRBJ1-1, with a tentative D call TRBD1 (6 bases). V was shortened by 8 bases and J by 4 bases, with 14 bases between the two germline ends. The V gene's germline CDR1 is MDHEN and CDR2 SYDVKM. The CDR3 is 13 amino acids. The CDR3 DNA follows: TGTGCCAGCGGTACAGGGTTCGGCACTGAAGCTTTCTTT. Amino acids: CASGTGFGTEAFF.

For this clone: The junction does not match germline at one end; this may be a read error. The V call is TRBV7-9, the J call TRBJ1-1, with D unresolved. Germline CDR1 reads SEHNR; CDR2 reads FQNEAQ (reference sequence). The CDR3 contains 12 residues. CDR3 region: CSSSLADNEAFF. The CDR3 DNA is TGTTCCAGCAGCTTGGCAGATAATGAAGCTTTCTTT. Full variable domain (missing parts from reference TRBV7-9 and TRBJ1-1): DTGVSQNPRHKITKRGQNVTFRCDPISEHNRLYWYRQTLGQGPEFLTYFQNEAQLEKSRLLSDRFSAERPKGSFSTLEIQRTEQGDSAMYLCSSSLADNEAFFGQGTRLTVV.

The V call is TRBV27, the J call TRBJ1-2; D may be TRBD1 (5 bases). Germline V gene lookup returns CDR1 MNHEY and CDR2 SMNVEV (reference sequence). CDR3 size: 13 residues. V was clipped by 10 bases and J by 5 bases, with 17 bases between them. This chain's CDR3 is CATKQRDVYGYTF. The DNA for the CDR3 is TGTGCCACCAAACAGCGGGACGTGTATGGCTACACCTTC.

The chain links TRBV18 to TRBJ1-5; 7 bases are a match to TRBD1. CDR1 and CDR2 (germline): KGHSH, LQKENI. CDR3 length equals 15 residues. Trimming took 6 bases from V and 4 from J; bases not matched to a gene: 9. CDR3 in amino acids: CASSTGTVTNQPQHF. Here the CDR3 DNA reads TGTGCCAGCTCCACCGGGACAGTTACTAATCAGCCCCAGCATTTT.

J is TRBJ2-6 and V is TRBV7-3; D gene unclear. CDR1 is SGHTA, CDR2 FQGTGA, per germline. Trimming took off 6 bases at V and 0 bases at J, with 9 bases between the two ends. This CDR3 has 15 amino acids. The chain's CDR3 is CASRPYSSGANVLTF. The CDR3 DNA reads TGTGCCAGCAGGCCCTACAGCTCTGGGGCCAACGTCCTGACTTTC.

The rearrangement joins TRBV5-1 to TRBJ2-7, with 9 bases lining up with TRBD2. This CDR3 is 15 amino acids long. Germline-derived CDR1 and CDR2 are SGHRS and YFSETQ. V lost 1 base, J lost 5 bases, and 7 bases stayed unmatched. As DNA, the CDR3 is TGCGCCAGCAGCTTGCGGAGCGGGAGGTGGGACGAGCAGTACTTC. This codes for CASSLRSGRWDEQYF.